The clone carrying this T cell receptor (beta chain) was found many times. The data derive from a study of T-cell reconstitution after alpha-beta-depleted transplantation in children. It was with unique molecular identifiers that the TCRbeta library was prepared. Each CDR3 protein is one row after TCRdb ran MiXCR on the PCR reads. The sample contains about 690,000 distinct CDR3 sequences, around 16% of which appear only once. CDR1 is DFQATT and CDR2 is SNEGSKA in the germline V gene (reference sequence). The V end lost 6 bases, the J end lost 4 bases, and 21 bases lay between the germline ends. The CDR3 covers 15 residues.

The sequencing here drew on PBMCs from the stem cell graft donor, taken from the stem cell graft. The TCR originated in a human donor who donated a stem cell graft to a child with acute myeloid leukemia. The chain is built from TRBV20-1 and TRBJ1-2; D gene uncertain. CDR3 in DNA: TGCAGTGCCCTACCGGCGGCAGATGGAATCTATGGCTACACCTTC. As protein: CSALPAADGIYGYTF.